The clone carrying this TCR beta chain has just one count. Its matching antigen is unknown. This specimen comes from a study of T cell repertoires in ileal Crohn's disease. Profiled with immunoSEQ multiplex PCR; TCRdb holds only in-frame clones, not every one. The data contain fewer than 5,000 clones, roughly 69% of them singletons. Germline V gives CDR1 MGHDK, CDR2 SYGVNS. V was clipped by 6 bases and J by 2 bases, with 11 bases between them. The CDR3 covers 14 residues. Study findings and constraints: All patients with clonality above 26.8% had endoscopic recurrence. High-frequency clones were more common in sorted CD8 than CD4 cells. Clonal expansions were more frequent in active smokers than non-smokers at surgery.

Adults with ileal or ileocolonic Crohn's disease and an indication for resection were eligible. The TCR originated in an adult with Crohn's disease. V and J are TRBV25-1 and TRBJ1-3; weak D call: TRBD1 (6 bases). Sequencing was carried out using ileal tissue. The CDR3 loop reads CASRPRGTGNTIYF. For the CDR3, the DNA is TGTGCCAGCAGGCCCAGGGGCACTGGAAACACCATATATTTT.